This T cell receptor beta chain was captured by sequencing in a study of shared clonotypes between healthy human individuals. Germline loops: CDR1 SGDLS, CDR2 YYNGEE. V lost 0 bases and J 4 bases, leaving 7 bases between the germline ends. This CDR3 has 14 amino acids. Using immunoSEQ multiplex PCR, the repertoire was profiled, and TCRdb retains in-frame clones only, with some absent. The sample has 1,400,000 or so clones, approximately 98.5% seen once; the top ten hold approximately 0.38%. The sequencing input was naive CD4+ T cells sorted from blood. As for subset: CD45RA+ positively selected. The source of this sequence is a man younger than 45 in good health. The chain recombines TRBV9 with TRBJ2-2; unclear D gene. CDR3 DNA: TGTGCCAGCAGCGTAGAAGATTTCACCGGGGAGCTGTTTTTT. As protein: CASSVEDFTGELFF.